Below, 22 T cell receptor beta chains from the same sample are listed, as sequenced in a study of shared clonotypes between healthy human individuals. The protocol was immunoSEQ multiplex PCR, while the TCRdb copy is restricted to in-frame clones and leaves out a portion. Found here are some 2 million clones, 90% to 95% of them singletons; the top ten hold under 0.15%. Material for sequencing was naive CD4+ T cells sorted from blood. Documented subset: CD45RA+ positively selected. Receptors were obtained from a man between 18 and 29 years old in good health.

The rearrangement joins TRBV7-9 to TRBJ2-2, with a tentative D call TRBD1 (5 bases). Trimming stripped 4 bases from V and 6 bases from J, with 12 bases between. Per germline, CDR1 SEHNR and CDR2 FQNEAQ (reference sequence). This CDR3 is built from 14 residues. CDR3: CASSSRVVAGELFF. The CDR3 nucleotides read TGTGCCAGCAGCTCCAGGGTGGTGGCCGGGGAGCTGTTTTTT.

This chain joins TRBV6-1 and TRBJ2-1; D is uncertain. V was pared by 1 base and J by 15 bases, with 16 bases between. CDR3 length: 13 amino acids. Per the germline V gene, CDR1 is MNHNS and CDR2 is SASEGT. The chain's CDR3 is CASSEDRARVLFF. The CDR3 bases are TGTGCCAGCAGTGAAGACCGAGCCCGCGTGCTGTTCTTC.

In DNA, the CDR3 is TGTGCCAGCAGCCTTGACTTCACACACACAGATACGCAGTATTTT. This translates into CASSLDFTHTDTQYF. The chain combines TRBV5-4 with TRBJ2-3, with unresolved D. Deletions cut 4 bases from V and 2 bases from J, with 14 bases between. The CDR3 spans 15 residues. From germline, CDR1 is SGHNT and CDR2 YYREEE (reference sequence).

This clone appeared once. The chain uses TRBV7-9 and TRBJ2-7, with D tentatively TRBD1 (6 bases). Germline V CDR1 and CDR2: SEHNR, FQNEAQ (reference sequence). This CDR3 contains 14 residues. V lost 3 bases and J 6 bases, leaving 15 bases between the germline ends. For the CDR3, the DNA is TGTGCCAGCAGCTTGGGACAAGGTCGTCTCGAGCAGTACTTC. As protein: CASSLGQGRLEQYF.

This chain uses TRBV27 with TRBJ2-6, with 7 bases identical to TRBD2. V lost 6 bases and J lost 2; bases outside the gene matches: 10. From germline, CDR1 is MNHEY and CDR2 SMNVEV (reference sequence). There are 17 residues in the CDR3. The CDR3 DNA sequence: TGTGCCAGCAGGGCCCGGGGGGATAGGGCTGGGGCCAACGTCCTGACTTTC. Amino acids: CASRARGDRAGANVLTF.

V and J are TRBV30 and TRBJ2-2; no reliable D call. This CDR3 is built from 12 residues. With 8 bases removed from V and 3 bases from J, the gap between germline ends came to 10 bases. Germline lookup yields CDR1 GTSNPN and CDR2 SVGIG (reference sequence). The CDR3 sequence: CAVSRYTGELFF. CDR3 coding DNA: TGTGCCGTCTCCAGGTACACCGGGGAGCTGTTTTTT.

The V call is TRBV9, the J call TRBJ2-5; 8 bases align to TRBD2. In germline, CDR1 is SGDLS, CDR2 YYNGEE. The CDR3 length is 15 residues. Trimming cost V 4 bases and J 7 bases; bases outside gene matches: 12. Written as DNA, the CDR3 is TGTGCCAGCAGCCAGGAGAGCGGGGGATTTGGGACCCAGTACTTC. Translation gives CASSQESGGFGTQYF.

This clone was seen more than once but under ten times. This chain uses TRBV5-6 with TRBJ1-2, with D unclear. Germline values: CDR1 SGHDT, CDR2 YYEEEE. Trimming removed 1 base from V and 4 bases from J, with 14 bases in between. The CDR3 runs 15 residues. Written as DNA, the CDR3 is TGTGCCAGCAGCTTGATGACCGGAGCGAGCTATGGCTACACCTTC. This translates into CASSLMTGASYGYTF. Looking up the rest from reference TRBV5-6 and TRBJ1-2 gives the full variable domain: DAGVTQSPTHLIKTRGQQVTLRCSPKSGHDTVSWYQQALGQGPQFIFQYYEEEERQRGNFPDRFSGHQFPNYSSELNVNALLLGDSALYLCASSLMTGASYGYTFGSGTRLTVV.

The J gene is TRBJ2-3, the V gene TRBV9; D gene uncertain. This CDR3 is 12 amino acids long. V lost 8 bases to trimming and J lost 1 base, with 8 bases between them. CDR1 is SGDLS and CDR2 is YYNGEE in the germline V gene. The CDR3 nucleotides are TGTGCCAGTTCCATGGGCACAGATACGCAGTATTTT. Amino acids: CASSMGTDTQYF. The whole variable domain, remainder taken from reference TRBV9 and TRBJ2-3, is DSGVTQTPKHLITATGQRVTLRCSPRSGDLSVYWYQQSLDQGLQFLIQYYNGEERAKGNILERFSAQQFPDLHSELNLSSLELGDSALYFCASSMGTDTQYFGPGTRLTVL.

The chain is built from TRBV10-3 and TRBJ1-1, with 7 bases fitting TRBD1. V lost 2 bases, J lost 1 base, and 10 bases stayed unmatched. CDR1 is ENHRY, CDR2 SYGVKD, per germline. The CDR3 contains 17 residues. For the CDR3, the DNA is TGTGCCATCAGTGAGGGAGACAGGGTAGGGGGGAACACTGAAGCTTTCTTT. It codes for CAISEGDRVGGNTEAFF.

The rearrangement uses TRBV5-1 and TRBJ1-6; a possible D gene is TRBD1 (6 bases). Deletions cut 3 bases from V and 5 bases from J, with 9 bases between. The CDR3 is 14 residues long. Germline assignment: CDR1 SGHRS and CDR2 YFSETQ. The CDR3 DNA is TGCGCCAGCAGCTCTTCAGGGGATAATTCACCCCTCCACTTT. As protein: CASSSSGDNSPLHF. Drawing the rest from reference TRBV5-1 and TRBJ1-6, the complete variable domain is KAGVTQTPRYLIKTRGQQVTLSCSPISGHRSVSWYQQTPGQGLQFLFEYFSETQRNKGNFPGRFSGRQFSNSRSEMNVSTLELGDSALYLCASSSSGDNSPLHFGNGTRLTVT.

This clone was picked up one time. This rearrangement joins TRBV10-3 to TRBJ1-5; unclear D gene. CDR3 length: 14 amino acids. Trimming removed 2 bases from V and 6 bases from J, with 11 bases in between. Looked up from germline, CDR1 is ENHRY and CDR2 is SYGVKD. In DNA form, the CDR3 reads TGTGCCATCAGTGAGAGACCTGGGAGTCAGCCCCAGCATTTT. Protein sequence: CAISERPGSQPQHF.

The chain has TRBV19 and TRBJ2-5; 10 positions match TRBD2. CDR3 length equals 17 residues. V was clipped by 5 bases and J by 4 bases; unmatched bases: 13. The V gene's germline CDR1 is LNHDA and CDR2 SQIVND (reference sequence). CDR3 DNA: TGTGCCAGTAGTCCCCGACTCACTAGCGGGAAGGGAGAGACCCAGTACTTC. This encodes CASSPRLTSGKGETQYF.

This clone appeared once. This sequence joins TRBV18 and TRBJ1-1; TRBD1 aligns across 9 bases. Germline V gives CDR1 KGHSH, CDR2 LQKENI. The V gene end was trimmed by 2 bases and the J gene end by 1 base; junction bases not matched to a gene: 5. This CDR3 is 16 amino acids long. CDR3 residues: CASSPYEQGANTEAFF. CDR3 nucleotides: TGTGCCAGCTCACCATATGAACAGGGGGCGAACACTGAAGCTTTCTTT.

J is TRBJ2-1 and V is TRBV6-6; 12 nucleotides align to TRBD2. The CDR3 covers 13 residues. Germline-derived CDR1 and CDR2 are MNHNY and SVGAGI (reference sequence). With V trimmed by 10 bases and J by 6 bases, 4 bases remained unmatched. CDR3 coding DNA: TGTGCCACCCGACTAGCGGGAGTCAATGAGCAGTTCTTC. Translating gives CATRLAGVNEQFF.

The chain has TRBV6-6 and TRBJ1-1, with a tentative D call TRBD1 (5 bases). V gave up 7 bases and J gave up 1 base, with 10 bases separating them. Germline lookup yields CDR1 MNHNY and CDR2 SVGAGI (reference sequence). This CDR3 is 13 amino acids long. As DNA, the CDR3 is TGTGCCAGCACGCGAGGACAGAACACTGAAGCTTTCTTT. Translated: CASTRGQNTEAFF.

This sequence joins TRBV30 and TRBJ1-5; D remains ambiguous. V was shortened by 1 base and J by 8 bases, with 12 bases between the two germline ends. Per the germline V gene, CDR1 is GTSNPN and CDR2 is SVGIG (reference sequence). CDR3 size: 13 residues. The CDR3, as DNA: TGTGCCTGGAGTGAGAGCGGATCAGAGCCCCAGCATTTT. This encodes CAWSESGSEPQHF.

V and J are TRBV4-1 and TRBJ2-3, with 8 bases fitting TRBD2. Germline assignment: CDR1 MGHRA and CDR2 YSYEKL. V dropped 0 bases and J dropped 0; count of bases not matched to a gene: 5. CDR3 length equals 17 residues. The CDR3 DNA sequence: TGCGCCAGCAGCCAAGAACGGGGGGGGCTTAGCACAGATACGCAGTATTTT. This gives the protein CASSQERGGLSTDTQYF.

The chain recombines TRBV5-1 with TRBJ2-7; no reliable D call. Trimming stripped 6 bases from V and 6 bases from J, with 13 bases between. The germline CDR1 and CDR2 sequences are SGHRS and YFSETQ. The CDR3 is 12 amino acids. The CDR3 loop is CASNLPPGEQYF. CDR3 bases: TGCGCCAGCAACCTCCCCCCGGGCGAGCAGTACTTC.

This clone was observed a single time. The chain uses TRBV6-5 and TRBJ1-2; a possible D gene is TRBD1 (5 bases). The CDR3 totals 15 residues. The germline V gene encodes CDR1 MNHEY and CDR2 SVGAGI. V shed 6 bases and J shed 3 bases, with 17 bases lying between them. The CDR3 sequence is CASRWGTANDYGYTF. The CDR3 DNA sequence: TGTGCCAGCAGATGGGGCACTGCCAATGACTATGGCTACACCTTC.

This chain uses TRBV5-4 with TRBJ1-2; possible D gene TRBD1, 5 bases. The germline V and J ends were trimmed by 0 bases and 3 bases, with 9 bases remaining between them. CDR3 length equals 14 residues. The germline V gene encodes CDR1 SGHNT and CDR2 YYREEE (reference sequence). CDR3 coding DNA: TGTGCCAGCAGCTTGGAGAGGGGTCACTATGGCTACACCTTC. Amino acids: CASSLERGHYGYTF.

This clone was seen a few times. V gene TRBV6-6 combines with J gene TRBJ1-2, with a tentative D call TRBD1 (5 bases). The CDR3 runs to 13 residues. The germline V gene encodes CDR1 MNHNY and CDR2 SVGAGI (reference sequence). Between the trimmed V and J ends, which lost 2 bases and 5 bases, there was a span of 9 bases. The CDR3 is CASSYERGYGYTF. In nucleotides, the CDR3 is TGTGCCAGCAGTTACGAGAGGGGTTATGGCTACACCTTC.